This T cell receptor beta chain was documented in a study of neoadjuvant nivolumab and ipilimumab in lung cancer. Study-wide context: Nivolumab 3 mg/kg was given days 1, 15 and 29, plus ipilimumab 1 mg/kg day 1 in combination.

About this clone itself: Antigen specificity is unknown.

Overall study results and limits: From pretherapy to surgery, tumor richness and clonality rose with dual therapy.

Germline V gene sequence: CDR1 LGHNA, CDR2 YNFKEQ. This CDR3 is 16 amino acids long. V lost 2 bases, J lost 5 bases, and 16 bases lay in between. Clones were sequenced by immunoSEQ multiplex PCR, and TCRdb holds only the in-frame ones, with some missing. In the table there are 30,000 to 35,000 clones, 90% of which are singletons. The TCR sequence derives from an adult with non-small cell lung cancer. The specimen comprised peripheral blood, sampled after neoadjuvant nivolumab, alone or with ipilimumab, at or shortly before surgery. The rearrangement uses TRBV4-2 and TRBJ1-5; D remains unclear. CDR3 sequence: CASSQTAAEVDQPQHF. CDR3 nucleotides: TGTGCCAGCAGCCAAACGGCAGCGGAAGTCGATCAGCCCCAGCATTTT.